The following is a T cell receptor (beta chain) sequence with its context. Its antigen remains unidentified. The data were taken from a study of PD-L1 blockade in urothelial cancer. Study details: About 90% of the 29 patients were males with bladder-origin urothelial cancer. Once treatment had started, blood was analyzed at 3 weeks (second dose) and again at 6 weeks. Study-level findings and limits: TCR clonality was measured in pretreatment peripheral blood. Clonality below the median predicted better survival.

PCRs were each spiked with synthetic TCR analog templates. Some clones are missing from TCRdb's copy, which holds only in-frame ones; the method was immunoSEQ multiplex PCR. The sample records some 74,000 clones, around four fifths being singletons. The time point is: pretreatment peripheral blood. This clonotype was sampled from a man aged 40-49 years with urothelial cancer. Sequences were derived from PBMCs, sampled around atezolizumab (anti-PD-L1) treatment.

The CDR3 reads CASSELTGVYEQYF. CDR3 DNA sequence: TGTGCCAGCAGTGAATTGACAGGGGTGTACGAGCAGTACTTC. The chain uses TRBV6-1 and TRBJ2-7; TRBD1 matches at 8 bases. From germline, CDR1 is MNHNS and CDR2 SASEGT. Trimming took 2 bases from V and 4 from J; bases not matched to a gene: 4. This CDR3 has 14 residues.